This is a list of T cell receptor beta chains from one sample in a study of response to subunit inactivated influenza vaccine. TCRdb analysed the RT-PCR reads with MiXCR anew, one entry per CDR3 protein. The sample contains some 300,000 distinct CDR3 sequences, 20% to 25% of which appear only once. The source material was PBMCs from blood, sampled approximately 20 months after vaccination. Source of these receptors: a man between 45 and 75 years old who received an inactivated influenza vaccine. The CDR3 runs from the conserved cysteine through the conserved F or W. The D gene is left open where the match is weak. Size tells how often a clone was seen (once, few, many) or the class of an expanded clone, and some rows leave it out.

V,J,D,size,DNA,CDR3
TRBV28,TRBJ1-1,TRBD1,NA,TGTGCCAGCACCCTGGACAGGACCTTGAACACTGAAGCTTTCTTT,CASTLDRTLNTEAFF
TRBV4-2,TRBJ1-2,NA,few,TGTGCCAGCAGCCAAGGGAGAATCGGAAGTCGGGACTATGGCTACACCTTC,CASSQGRIGSRDYGYTF
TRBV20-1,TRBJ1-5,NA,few,TGCAGTGCCAGCCCATCGGGGAGGGGCAGCAATCAGCCCCAGCATTTT,CSASPSGRGSNQPQHF
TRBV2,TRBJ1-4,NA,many,TGTGCCAGCAGTGAAACAGGGCCTAATGAAAAACTGTTTTTT,CASSETGPNEKLFF
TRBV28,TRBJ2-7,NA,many,TGTGCCAGCAGTTCAGACAGGTCGCCTTCCTACGAGCAGTACTTC,CASSSDRSPSYEQYF
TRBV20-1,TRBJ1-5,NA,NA,TGCAGTGCTAGAGACTACTTGGGGAATCAGCCCCAGCATTTT,CSARDYLGNQPQHF
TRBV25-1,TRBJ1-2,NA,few,TGTGCCAGCAGTGGTCCATCCAGAGACTATGGCTACACCTTC,CASSGPSRDYGYTF
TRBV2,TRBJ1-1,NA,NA,TGTGCCAGCAGGCAGGGTTCTGGGAAGAACACTGAAGCTTTCTTT,CASRQGSGKNTEAFF
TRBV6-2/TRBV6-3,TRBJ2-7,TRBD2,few,TGTGCCAGCAGTTACAGGCGGGGACTAGCGGAAACCTCCTACGAGCAGTACTTC,CASSYRRGLAETSYEQYF
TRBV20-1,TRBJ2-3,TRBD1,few,TGCAGTGCTAGTTTGGGACAGTCTTACACAGATACGCAGTATTTT,CSASLGQSYTDTQYF
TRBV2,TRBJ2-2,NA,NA,TGTGCCAGCAGTGTCCCCCCTCCGAGCACCGGGGAGCTGTTTTTT,CASSVPPPSTGELFF
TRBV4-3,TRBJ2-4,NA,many,TGCGCCAGCAGCCAAGATGGACTAGCCAAAAACATTCAGTACTTC,CASSQDGLAKNIQYF
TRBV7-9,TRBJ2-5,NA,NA,TGTGCCAGCAGCTTTGGAGGCGTAGTCGAGACCCAGTACTTC,CASSFGGVVETQYF
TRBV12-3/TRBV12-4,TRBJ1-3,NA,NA,TGTGCCAGCAGCCCTGGACAGTTCTCTGGAAACACCATATATTTT,CASSPGQFSGNTIYF
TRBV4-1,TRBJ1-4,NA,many,TGCGCCAGCAGCCAAGAGAGGGGGTCCGGTGAAAAACTGTTTTTT,CASSQERGSGEKLFF
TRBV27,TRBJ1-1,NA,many,TGTGCCAGCAGTTTAACTAGGCGGGGAACTGAAGCTTTCTTT,CASSLTRRGTEAFF
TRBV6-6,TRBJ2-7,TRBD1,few,TGTGCCAGCATCCAGGACAGGGAAGACGAGCAGTACTTC,CASIQDREDEQYF
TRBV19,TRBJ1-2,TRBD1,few,TGTGCCAGTGCGCCGGGACAGGGTGCCTCTAGAAGCTACACCTTC,CASAPGQGASRSYTF
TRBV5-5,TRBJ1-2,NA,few,TGTGCCAGCAGCTTGGGGCAGGGCGGACCCCATGGCTACACCTTC,CASSLGQGGPHGYTF
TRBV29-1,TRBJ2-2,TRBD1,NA,TGCAGCGTTTCGACAGGGGCAAGGACCGGGGAGCTGTTTTTT,CSVSTGARTGELFF
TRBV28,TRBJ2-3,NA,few,TGTGCCAGCAGTCCGGCGGGCGGCTTCTCGATCGACGATACGCAGTATTTT,CASSPAGGFSIDDTQYF
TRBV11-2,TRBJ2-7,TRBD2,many,TGTGCCAGCAGCCACAGTAGCGGGGGGGCCTACGAGCAGTACTTC,CASSHSSGGAYEQYF
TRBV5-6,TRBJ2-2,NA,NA,TGTGCCAGCAGCCAAGGGCCTCTTAGGTGGGAGCTGCTTTTT,CASSQGPLRWELLF
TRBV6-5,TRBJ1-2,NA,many,TGTGCCAGCAGTTCTTGGCAGCAGTATGGCTACACCTTC,CASSSWQQYGYTF
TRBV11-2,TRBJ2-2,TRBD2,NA,TGTGCCAGCAGCTTAAGGCGTCCGGGACTACGACACGCCGGGGAGCTGTTTTTT,CASSLRRPGLRHAGELFF
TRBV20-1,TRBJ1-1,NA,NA,TGCAGTGCTAGAGACTTCGCGGTCAACACTGAAGCTTTCTTT,CSARDFAVNTEAFF
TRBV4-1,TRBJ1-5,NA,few,TGCGCCAGCAGCCAAGGGGCGGAGCCCCAGCATTTT,CASSQGAEPQHF
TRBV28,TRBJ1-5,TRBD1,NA,TGTGCCAGCAGTTTAGGACAGGCCGGATATCAGCCCCAGCATTTT,CASSLGQAGYQPQHF
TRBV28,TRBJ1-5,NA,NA,TGTGCCAGCAGTTCACCAGGGACTGATCAGCCCCAGCATTTT,CASSSPGTDQPQHF
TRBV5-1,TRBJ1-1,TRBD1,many,TGCGCCAGCAGGAGGACAGGGGTCACTGAAGCTTTCTTT,CASRRTGVTEAFF
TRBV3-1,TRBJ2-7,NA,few,TGTGCCAGCAGCCTCTCGTTCTACGAGCAGTACTTC,CASSLSFYEQYF
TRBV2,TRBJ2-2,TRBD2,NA,TGTGCCAGCAGAGTAGCGGGGGTGAACACCGGGGAGCTGTTTTTT,CASRVAGVNTGELFF
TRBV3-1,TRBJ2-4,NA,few,TGTGCCAGCAGCCGGGGCTTGGACATTCAGTACTTC,CASSRGLDIQYF
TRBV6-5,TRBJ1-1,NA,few,TGTGCCAGCAGTTACTCCTTGCAGGTTAGGTTGAACACTGAAGCTTTCTTT,CASSYSLQVRLNTEAFF
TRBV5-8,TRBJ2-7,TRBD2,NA,TGTGCCAGCAGTGATGGACTAGCGGGAGTTGACTACGAGCAGTACTTC,CASSDGLAGVDYEQYF
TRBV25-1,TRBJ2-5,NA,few,TGTGCCAGCAGTGAATACAGTGAGACCCAGTACTTC,CASSEYSETQYF
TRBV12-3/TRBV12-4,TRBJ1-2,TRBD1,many,TGTGCCAGCATCGTACGACAGGGAGGCTATGGCTACACCTTC,CASIVRQGGYGYTF
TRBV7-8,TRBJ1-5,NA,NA,TGTGCCAGCAGCCCAATAAGTAATCAGCCCCAGCATTTT,CASSPISNQPQHF
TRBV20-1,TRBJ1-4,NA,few,TGCAGTGCCCGTGGGGGGTCTGGTAATGAAAAACTGTTTTTT,CSARGGSGNEKLFF
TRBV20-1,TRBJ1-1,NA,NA,TGCAGTGCTAGTCAGAACACTGAAGCTTTCTTT,CSASQNTEAFF
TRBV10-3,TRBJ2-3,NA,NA,TGTGCCATCAGTGGACTAGAGCAAGGCGGGTATACGCAGTATTTT,CAISGLEQGGYTQYF
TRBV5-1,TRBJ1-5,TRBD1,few,TGCGCCAGCAGCCCACTTGGGGGGGACAGCAACAATCAGCCCCAGCATTTT,CASSPLGGDSNNQPQHF
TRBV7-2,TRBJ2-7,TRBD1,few,TGTGCCAGCAGCTGGGACAGGGGGCATTCCTCCTACGAGCAGTACTTC,CASSWDRGHSSYEQYF
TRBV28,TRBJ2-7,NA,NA,TGTGCCAGCAGTACAAGTTCCTTGGGCAGGGGCCACGAGCAGAACTTC,CASSTSSLGRGHEQNF
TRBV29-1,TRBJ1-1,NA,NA,TGCAGCGTTGATTCAGGCCTTGGGAATGAAGCTTTCTTT,CSVDSGLGNEAFF
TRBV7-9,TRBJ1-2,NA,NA,TGTGCCAGCACTAGCCAGGGTCCCGACTATGGCTACACCTTC,CASTSQGPDYGYTF